A single sample gave rise to the 23 T cell receptor beta chains below, sequenced in a study of blood T cell repertoires in COVID-19. Generated by immunoSEQ multiplex PCR, the TCRdb table keeps only in-frame clones and is missing some. The sample has about 160,000 clones; more than 75% are singletons. Material for sequencing was PBMCs or T cells enriched from blood (not recorded which). The receptors originated from a woman aged 45-60 years who had recovered from COVID-19.

This clone was counted only a few times. V gene TRBV30 combines with J gene TRBJ1-5; D remains ambiguous. The ends were cut back, 0 bases at V and 3 bases at J, with 9 bases in the middle. The CDR3 extends over 14 amino acids. CDR1 GTSNPN and CDR2 SVGIG come from the germline V gene (reference sequence). This CDR3 reads CAWSVGSYNQPQHF. CDR3 sequence (DNA): TGTGCCTGGAGTGTGGGCAGCTACAATCAGCCCCAGCATTTT.

This rearrangement joins TRBV30 to TRBJ1-1, with 7 bases identical to TRBD1. Trimming removed 3 bases from V and 0 bases from J; junction bases left unmatched: 1. The CDR3 is made up of 13 amino acids. Germline CDR1 is GTSNPN and CDR2 is SVGIG (reference sequence). CDR3 coding DNA: TGTGCCTGGAGCAGGGGGGTGAACACTGAAGCTTTCTTT. Its translation: CAWSRGVNTEAFF.

The V call is TRBV19, the J call TRBJ2-6, with 7 nucleotides matching TRBD1. Germline V gene sequence: CDR1 LNHDA, CDR2 SQIVND (reference sequence). V gave up 7 bases and J gave up 2 bases; unmatched junction bases: 8. This CDR3 region has 16 residues. CDR3 nucleotides: TGTGCCAGTATTAGACAGGGTAGCCCTGGGGCCAACGTCCTGACTTTC. It specifies CASIRQGSPGANVLTF. The variable domain in full, completed from reference TRBV19 and TRBJ2-6, reads DGGITQSPKYLFRKEGQNVTLSCEQNLNHDAMYWYRQDPGQGLRLIYYSQIVNDFQKGDIAEGYSVSREKKESFPLTVTSAQKNPTAFYLCASIRQGSPGANVLTFGAGSRLTVL.

This clone appeared once. The rearrangement uses TRBV5-1 and TRBJ2-7; D gene uncertain. Germline lookup yields CDR1 SGHRS and CDR2 YFSETQ. V was pared by 4 bases and J by 0 bases, with 11 bases between. The CDR3 totals 14 residues. DNA of the CDR3: TGCGCCAGCAGCGCCTTACAGAGCTCCTACGAGCAGTACTTC. The encoded protein is CASSALQSSYEQYF. The full variable domain, with the rest looked up from reference TRBV5-1 and TRBJ2-7, is KAGVTQTPRYLIKTRGQQVTLSCSPISGHRSVSWYQQTPGQGLQFLFEYFSETQRNKGNFPGRFSGRQFSNSRSEMNVSTLELGDSALYLCASSALQSSYEQYFGPGTRLTVT.

This sequence joins TRBV6-4 and TRBJ2-3; D is possibly TRBD2 (6 bases). The V gene lost 5 bases and the J gene lost 1 base, with 13 bases spanning the gap. The CDR3 is 15 residues long. The germline V gene encodes CDR1 MRHNA and CDR2 SNTAGT. CDR3 sequence reads: CASSRGGGGTDTQYF. The CDR3 coding sequence is TGTGCCAGCAGTCGAGGTGGAGGGGGCACAGATACGCAGTATTTT.

The rearrangement uses TRBV7-9 and TRBJ2-3; 7 bases fit TRBD2. V lost 1 base and J lost 2; bases outside the gene matches: 9. Germline CDR1 reads SEHNR; CDR2 reads FQNEAQ (reference sequence). This CDR3 is 17 amino acids long. As DNA, the CDR3 is TGTGCCAGCAGCTTAGGTGGATCTAGCGGAAACACAGATACGCAGTATTTT. Its translation is CASSLGGSSGNTDTQYF.

The chain combines TRBV18 with TRBJ2-7, with a weak D call TRBD1 (6 bases). Germline loops: CDR1 KGHSH, CDR2 LQKENI. CDR3 length equals 15 residues. Trimming took off 5 bases at V and 2 bases at J, with 16 bases between the two ends. Here the CDR3 DNA reads TGTGCCAGCTCAGCTAGGCCAGGGGCTGCCTACGAGCAGTACTTC. Its protein product is CASSARPGAAYEQYF.

The chain uses TRBV6-5 and TRBJ1-6, with D unresolved. V dropped 2 bases and J dropped 14 bases, with 4 bases sitting between them. The CDR3 extends over 10 amino acids. The germline V gene encodes CDR1 MNHEY and CDR2 SVGAGI. In DNA form, the CDR3 reads TGTGCCAGCAGTTACCCCTCCCTCCACTTT. It specifies CASSYPSLHF.

The chain has TRBV4-2 and TRBJ1-4; maybe TRBD1 (5 bases). Germline V CDR1 and CDR2: LGHNA, YNFKEQ. The CDR3 contains 15 residues. The V and J ends lost 0 bases and 8 bases respectively, with 13 bases between them. CDR3 DNA: TGTGCCAGCAGCCAAGACGGGGGAAAGGAGGAAAAACTGTTTTTT. Encoded protein: CASSQDGGKEEKLFF.

The J gene is TRBJ1-1, the V gene TRBV6-2 or TRBV6-3, with D perhaps TRBD1 (6 bases). The CDR3 totals 16 residues. Germline lookup yields CDR1 MNHEY and CDR2 SVGEGT. Trimming removed 2 bases from V and 5 bases from J, with 18 bases in between. The CDR3 DNA is TGTGCCAGCAGTTACGTGGGGTTAGAAGGGGGAACTGAAGCTTTCTTT. As protein: CASSYVGLEGGTEAFF.

The rearrangement uses TRBV4-2 and TRBJ1-1, with a weak D call TRBD1 (5 bases). Germline assignment: CDR1 LGHNA and CDR2 YNFKEQ. Trimming cost V 3 bases and J 4 bases, with 12 bases left between them. The CDR3 length is 14 residues. CDR3 residues: CASSQGIQGTEAFF. In DNA form, the CDR3 reads TGTGCCAGCAGCCAGGGGATTCAGGGCACTGAAGCTTTCTTT.

This sequence joins TRBV19 and TRBJ1-1, with TRBD1 matching over 8 bases. The CDR3 covers 17 residues. The trim removed 5 bases at V and 0 bases at J, leaving 11 bases unmatched. CDR1 and CDR2 (germline): LNHDA, SQIVND (reference sequence). CDR3 coding DNA: TGTGCCAGTAGTGCCCTTAACAGGGGGGCAATGAACACTGAAGCTTTCTTT. Translating it yields CASSALNRGAMNTEAFF.

This rearrangement joins TRBV6-5 to TRBJ1-2; no firm D call. V lost 4 bases, J lost 4 bases, and 10 bases lay in between. Germline V gene sequence: CDR1 MNHEY, CDR2 SVGAGI. The length of the CDR3 is 13 residues. The CDR3 spells CASSFGEVYGYTF. Here the CDR3 DNA reads TGTGCCAGCAGTTTTGGAGAAGTCTATGGCTACACCTTC.

The chain is built from TRBV9 and TRBJ1-6; D remains unclear. Germline V gene lookup returns CDR1 SGDLS and CDR2 YYNGEE. With 3 bases removed from V and 0 bases from J, the gap between germline ends came to 7 bases. This CDR3 is built from 15 residues. DNA for the CDR3: TGTGCCAGCAGCGCGGAGAGCTCCTATAATTCACCCCTCCACTTT. It codes for CASSAESSYNSPLHF.

This clone was found a few times. In nucleotides, the CDR3 is TGTGCCAGCAGCGGATTTCCAGGGGTGGGGGCTGGCAATCAGCCCCAGCATTTT. It encodes CASSGFPGVGAGNQPQHF. This chain uses TRBV5-5 with TRBJ1-5; tentatively, D is TRBD1 (6 bases). The CDR3 runs 18 residues. CDR1 is SGHKS and CDR2 is YYEKEE in the germline V gene (reference sequence). With 4 bases removed from V and 2 bases from J, the gap between germline ends came to 22 bases. Looking up the rest from reference TRBV5-5 and TRBJ1-5 gives the full variable domain: DAGVTQSPTHLIKTRGQQVTLRCSPISGHKSVSWYQQVLGQGPQFIFQYYEKEERGRGNFPDRFSARQFPNYSSELNVNALLLGDSALYLCASSGFPGVGAGNQPQHFGDGTRLSIL.

This rearrangement joins TRBV14 to TRBJ2-7; no clear D. The germline V gene has CDR1 SGHDN and CDR2 FVKESK. V lost 0 bases and J lost 0, with 6 bases in between. The CDR3 runs 14 residues. The CDR3 region has the DNA TGTGCCAGCAGCCAAGATCGGAGCTCCTACGAGCAGTACTTC. This encodes CASSQDRSSYEQYF.

This clone appeared a few times. The chain links TRBV7-2 to TRBJ1-1, with TRBD1 matching over 7 bases. With 1 base clipped from V and 0 bases from J, the junction kept 2 bases outside the gene matches. Germline V gene lookup returns CDR1 SGHTA and CDR2 FQGNSA. The CDR3 covers 15 residues. The DNA for the CDR3 is TGTGCCAGCAGCTTAGTGACAGGGATGAACACTGAAGCTTTCTTT. This gives the protein CASSLVTGMNTEAFF.

This chain joins TRBV4-1 and TRBJ1-4; D perhaps matches TRBD1 (6 bases). This CDR3 has 16 amino acids. In germline, CDR1 is MGHRA, CDR2 YSYEKL. V dropped 1 base and J dropped 5 bases, with 14 bases sitting between them. The CDR3, as DNA: TGCGCCAGCAGCCAAGGGACCGGGACAAACAATGAAAAACTGTTTTTT. Translated: CASSQGTGTNNEKLFF.

J is TRBJ2-1 and V is TRBV6-1; D possibly corresponds to TRBD1 (6 bases). The CDR3 spans 15 residues. Trimming pared 3 bases from V and 0 bases from J, leaving 9 bases between. CDR1 MNHNS and CDR2 SASEGT come from the germline V gene. The CDR3 coding sequence is TGTGCCAGCAGTGAGCAGGGGATCTCCTACAATGAGCAGTTCTTC. Its translation is CASSEQGISYNEQFF.

The gene calls are TRBV6-5 and TRBJ2-3; unclear D gene. CDR1 is MNHEY and CDR2 is SVGAGI in the germline V gene. V lost 7 bases, J lost 1 base, and 12 bases lay in between. CDR3 length: 14 residues. The CDR3 reads CASIPGLRTDTQYF. CDR3 coding DNA: TGTGCCAGCATTCCCGGTCTACGCACAGATACGCAGTATTTT.

This clone was counted once. The rearrangement uses TRBV30 and TRBJ1-5; possibly TRBD1 for D (5 bases). From germline, CDR1 is GTSNPN and CDR2 SVGIG (reference sequence). The V gene lost 3 bases and the J gene lost 7 bases, with 19 bases spanning the gap. The CDR3 length is 15 residues. The CDR3 loop reads CAWSPNPGKEQPQHF. The DNA of the CDR3 is TGTGCCTGGAGCCCAAACCCAGGGAAGGAACAGCCCCAGCATTTT.

V and J are TRBV2 and TRBJ1-2; TRBD1 might be the D (6 bases). This CDR3 spans 13 amino acids. The germline V and J ends were trimmed by 3 bases and 8 bases, with 13 bases remaining between them. CDR1 and CDR2 (germline): SNHLY, FYNNEI. Written as DNA, the CDR3 is TGTGCCAGCAGTGAGGGACACCCTGGCGGCTACACCTTC. This sequence encodes CASSEGHPGGYTF.

This rearrangement joins TRBV19 to TRBJ1-5, with D uncertain. Germline V gives CDR1 LNHDA, CDR2 SQIVND (reference sequence). V gave up 7 bases and J gave up 0 bases, with 7 bases separating them. The CDR3 is 13 residues long. The CDR3 region is CASNGFSNQPQHF. The CDR3 DNA reads TGTGCCAGTAACGGGTTTAGCAATCAGCCCCAGCATTTT.